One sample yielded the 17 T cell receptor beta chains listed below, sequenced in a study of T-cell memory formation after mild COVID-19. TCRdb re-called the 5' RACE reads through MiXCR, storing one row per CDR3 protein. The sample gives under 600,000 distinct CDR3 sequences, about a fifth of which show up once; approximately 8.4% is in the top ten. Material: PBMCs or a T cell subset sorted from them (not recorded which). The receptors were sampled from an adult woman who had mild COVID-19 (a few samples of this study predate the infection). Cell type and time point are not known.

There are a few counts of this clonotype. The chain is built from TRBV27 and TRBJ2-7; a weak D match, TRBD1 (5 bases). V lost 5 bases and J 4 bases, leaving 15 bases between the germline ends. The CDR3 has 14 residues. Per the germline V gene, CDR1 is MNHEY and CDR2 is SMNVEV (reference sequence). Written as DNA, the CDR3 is TGTGCCAGCAGTCCCCACCCAGACAGATACGAGCAGTACTTC. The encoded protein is CASSPHPDRYEQYF.

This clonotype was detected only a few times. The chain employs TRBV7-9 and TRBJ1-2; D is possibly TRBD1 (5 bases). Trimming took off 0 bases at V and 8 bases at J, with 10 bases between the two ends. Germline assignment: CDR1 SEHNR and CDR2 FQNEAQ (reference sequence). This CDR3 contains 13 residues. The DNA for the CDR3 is TGTGCCAGCAGCTTAGCGGCAGGGAGAGGCTACACCTTC. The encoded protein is CASSLAAGRGYTF.

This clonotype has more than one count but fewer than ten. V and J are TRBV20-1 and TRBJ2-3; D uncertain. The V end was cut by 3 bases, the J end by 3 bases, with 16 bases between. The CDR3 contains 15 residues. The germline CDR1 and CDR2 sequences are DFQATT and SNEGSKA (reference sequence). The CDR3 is CSARFYGFGTDTQYF. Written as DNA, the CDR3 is TGCAGTGCTAGGTTCTACGGCTTCGGAACAGATACGCAGTATTTT.

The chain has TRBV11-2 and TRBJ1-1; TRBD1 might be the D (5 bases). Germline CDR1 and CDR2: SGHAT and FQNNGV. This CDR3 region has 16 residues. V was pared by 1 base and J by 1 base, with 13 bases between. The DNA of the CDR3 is TGTGCCAGCAGCTTAGCCTCGGGAGGGACGAACACTGAAGCTTTCTTT. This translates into CASSLASGGTNTEAFF.

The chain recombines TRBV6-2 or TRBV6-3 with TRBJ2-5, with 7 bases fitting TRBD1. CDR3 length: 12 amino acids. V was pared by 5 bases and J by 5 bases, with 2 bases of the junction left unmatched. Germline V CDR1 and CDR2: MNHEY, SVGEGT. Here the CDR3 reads CASSTGVETQYF. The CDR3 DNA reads TGTGCCAGCAGTACAGGGGTGGAGACCCAGTACTTC.

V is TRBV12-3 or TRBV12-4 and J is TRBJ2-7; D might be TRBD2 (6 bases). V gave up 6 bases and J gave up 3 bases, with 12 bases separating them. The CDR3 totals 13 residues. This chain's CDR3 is CASRGLGGYEQYF. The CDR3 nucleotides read TGTGCCAGCAGGGGCCTCGGGGGCTACGAGCAGTACTTC.

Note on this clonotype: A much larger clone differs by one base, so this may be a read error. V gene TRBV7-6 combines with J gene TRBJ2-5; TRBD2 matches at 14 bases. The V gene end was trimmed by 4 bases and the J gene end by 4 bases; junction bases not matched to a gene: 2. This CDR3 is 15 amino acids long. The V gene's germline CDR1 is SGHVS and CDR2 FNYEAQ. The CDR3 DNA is TGTGCCAGCAGCTCGGGACTAGCGGGAGCAGAGACCCAGTACTTC. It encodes CASSSGLAGAETQYF.

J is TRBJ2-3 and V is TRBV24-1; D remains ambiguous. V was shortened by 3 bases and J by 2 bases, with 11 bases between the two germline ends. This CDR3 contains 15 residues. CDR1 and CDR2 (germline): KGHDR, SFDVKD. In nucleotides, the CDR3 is TGTGCCACCAGTGATGGGGTGACAAACACAGATACGCAGTATTTT. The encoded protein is CATSDGVTNTDTQYF.

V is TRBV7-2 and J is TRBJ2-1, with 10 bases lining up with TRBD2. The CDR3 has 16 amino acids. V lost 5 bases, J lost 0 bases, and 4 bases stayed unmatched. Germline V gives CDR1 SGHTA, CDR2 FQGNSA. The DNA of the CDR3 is TGTGCCAGCAGCATCGCTAGCGGGAGCTCCTACAATGAGCAGTTCTTC. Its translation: CASSIASGSSYNEQFF. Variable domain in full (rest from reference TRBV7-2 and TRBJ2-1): GAGVSQSPSNKVTEKGKDVELRCDPISGHTALYWYRQSLGQGLEFLIYFQGNSAPDKSGLPSDRFSAERTGGSVSTLTIQRTQQEDSAVYLCASSIASGSSYNEQFFGPGTRLTVL.

The CDR3 nucleotides read TGCAGTGCTAGTCCTCCGGGACAGGCTACCTACGAGCAGTACTTC. It translates to CSASPPGQATYEQYF. This rearrangement joins TRBV20-1 to TRBJ2-7, with 8 nucleotides matching TRBD1. This CDR3 is 15 amino acids long. Germline V gives CDR1 DFQATT, CDR2 SNEGSKA (reference sequence). The V segment lost 3 bases and the J segment 2 bases; nucleotides outside the gene matches: 9.

CDR3 protein: CASSLGESSFYGYTF. The CDR3 nucleotides are TGTGCCAGCAGCCTAGGGGAGTCCTCTTTCTATGGCTACACCTTC. The rearrangement links TRBV7-9 to TRBJ1-2; D perhaps matches TRBD1 (5 bases). CDR1 is SEHNR and CDR2 is FQNEAQ in the germline V gene (reference sequence). Trimming removed 5 bases from V and 4 bases from J, with 17 bases in between. This CDR3 spans 15 amino acids.

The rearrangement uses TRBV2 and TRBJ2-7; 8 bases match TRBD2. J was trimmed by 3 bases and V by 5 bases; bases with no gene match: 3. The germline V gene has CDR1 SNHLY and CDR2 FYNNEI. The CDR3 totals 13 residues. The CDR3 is CASSREGGYEQYF. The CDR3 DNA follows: TGTGCCAGCAGTCGGGAGGGTGGCTACGAGCAGTACTTC.

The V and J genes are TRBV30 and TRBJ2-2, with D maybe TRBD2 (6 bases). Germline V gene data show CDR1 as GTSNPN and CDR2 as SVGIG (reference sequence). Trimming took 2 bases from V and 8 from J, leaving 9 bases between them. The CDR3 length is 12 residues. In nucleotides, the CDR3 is TGTGCCTGGAGTCGGGGGAAGGGGGAGCTGTTTTTT. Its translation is CAWSRGKGELFF.

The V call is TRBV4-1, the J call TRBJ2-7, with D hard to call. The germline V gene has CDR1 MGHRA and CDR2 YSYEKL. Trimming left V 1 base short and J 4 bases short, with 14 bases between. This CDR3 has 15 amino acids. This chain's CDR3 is CASSQVSRVGYEQYV. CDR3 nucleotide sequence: TGCGCCAGCAGCCAAGTTAGTCGGGTTGGTTACGAGCAGTACGTC.

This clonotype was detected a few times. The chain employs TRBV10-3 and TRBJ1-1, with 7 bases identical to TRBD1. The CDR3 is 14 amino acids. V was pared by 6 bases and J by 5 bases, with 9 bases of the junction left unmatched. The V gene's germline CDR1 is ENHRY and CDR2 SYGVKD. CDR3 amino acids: CAIRDRADGTEAFF. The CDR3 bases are TGTGCCATCAGAGACAGGGCCGACGGGACTGAAGCTTTCTTT.

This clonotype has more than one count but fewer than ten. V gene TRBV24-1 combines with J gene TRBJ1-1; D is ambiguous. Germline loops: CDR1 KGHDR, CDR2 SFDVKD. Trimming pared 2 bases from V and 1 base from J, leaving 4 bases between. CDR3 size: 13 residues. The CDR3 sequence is CATSDYGNTEAFF. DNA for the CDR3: TGTGCCACCAGTGATTATGGGAACACTGAAGCTTTCTTT.

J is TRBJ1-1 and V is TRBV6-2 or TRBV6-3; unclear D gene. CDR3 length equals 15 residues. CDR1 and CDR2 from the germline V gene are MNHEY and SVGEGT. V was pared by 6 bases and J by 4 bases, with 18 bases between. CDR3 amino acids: CASSHHSSSSTEAFF. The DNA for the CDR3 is TGTGCCAGCAGCCACCACAGTAGCAGTTCCACTGAAGCTTTCTTT.